The TCR beta chain under discussion was sequenced for a study of blood T cells in healthy people across ages. Each donor was a healthy Caucasian individual from Russia, aged about 6 to 100. Comment on this clonotype: Its antigen is as yet unknown.

A sample-barcoded 5' primer and a J-beta primer mix were used in a second PCR of roughly 7 to 11 cycles. TCRdb ran MiXCR on the 5' RACE reads and lists one entry per CDR3 protein. The data contain over 1,200,000 distinct CDR3 sequences, 59% of them seen just once; the ten biggest clones take up 5% to 7%. General study results and limits: More naive CD4+ cells and higher diversity were found in long-lived than in aged donors. One million T cells yielded diversity estimates that were considered underestimates. Naive and antigen-experienced cells could not be conclusively compared, given unsorted PBMCs.

What was sequenced was blood. The receptor was isolated from a man aged 18 to 35 in good health.

The CDR3 nucleotides are TGTGCCAGCCGGATACAGGGGGCGGGAACTGAAGCTTTCTTT. Translation gives CASRIQGAGTEAFF. This sequence joins TRBV28 and TRBJ1-1; 9 nucleotides line up with TRBD1. The germline V gene encodes CDR1 MDHEN and CDR2 SYDVKM. The CDR3 consists of 14 residues. J was trimmed by 5 bases and V by 8 bases; bases with no gene match: 9.